This TCR beta chain was identified in a study of blood T cell repertoires in COVID-19. Study context: T cells, B-cell-depleted T cells, or PBMCs supplied cDNA or gDNA.

V was trimmed by 5 bases and J by 0 bases, leaving 8 bases between them. Germline assignment: CDR1 LGHDT and CDR2 YNNKEL (reference sequence). The CDR3 contains 14 residues. Profiled with immunoSEQ multiplex PCR; TCRdb holds only in-frame clones, not every one. The table records around 150,000 clones, approximately 83% of them present only once. This receptor was identified in a man between 60 and 75 years old with acute or convalescent COVID-19. The V call is TRBV3-1 (or the pseudogene TRBV3-2), the J call TRBJ1-5; D is unclear. Specimen: peripheral blood. The CDR3 here is CASSIYSSNQPQHF. The CDR3 region has the DNA TGTGCCAGCAGCATTTACAGTAGCAATCAGCCCCAGCATTTT.